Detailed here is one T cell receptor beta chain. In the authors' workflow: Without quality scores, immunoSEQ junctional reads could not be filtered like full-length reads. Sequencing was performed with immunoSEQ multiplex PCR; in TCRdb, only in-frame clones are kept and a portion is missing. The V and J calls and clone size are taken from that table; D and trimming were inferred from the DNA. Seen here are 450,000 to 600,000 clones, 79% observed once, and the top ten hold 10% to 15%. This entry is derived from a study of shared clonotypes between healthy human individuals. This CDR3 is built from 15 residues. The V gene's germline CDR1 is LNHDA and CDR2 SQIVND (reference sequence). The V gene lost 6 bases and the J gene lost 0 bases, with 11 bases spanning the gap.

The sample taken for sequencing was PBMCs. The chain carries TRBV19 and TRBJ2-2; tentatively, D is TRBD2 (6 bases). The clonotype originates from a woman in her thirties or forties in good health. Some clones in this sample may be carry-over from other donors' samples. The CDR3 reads CASRNLATNTGELFF. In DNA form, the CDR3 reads TGTGCCAGTAGGAACCTAGCGACGAACACCGGGGAGCTGTTTTTT.